This T cell receptor (beta chain) emerged from a study of low-dose radiotherapy and immunotherapy resistance in tumors. On the study more broadly: Fractions of 0.5 Gy went to Cohort 1 every 2 weeks, totaling 6.5 Gy. Patients were treated with intravenous nivolumab at 240 mg every two weeks and were also dosed with ipilimumab at 1 mg/kg every six weeks.

Priming of first-strand cDNA relied on TRAV- and TRBV-specific primers (covering alpha and beta chains). The PCR that amplified TCRs ran for around 20 cycles, relying on a constant-region primer and a V-primer adapter. TCRdb reanalysed the reads using MiXCR and keeps one entry per CDR3 protein. The sample lists tens of thousands of distinct CDR3 sequences, 15% to 20% occurring once. Time point noted: after trial treatment. Treatment: LDRT plus nivolumab, ipilimumab, low-dose cyclophosphamide and aspirin (RACIN trial). Ipilimumab, nivolumab, aspirin, low-dose cyclophosphamide and low-dose radiotherapy were administered to donors. Germline V gives CDR1 MDHEN, CDR2 SYDVKM. The length of the CDR3 is 11 residues. Trimming left V 3 bases short and J 9 bases short, with 6 bases between.

The input for sequencing was PBMCs, taken after low-dose radiotherapy plus immunotherapy. This sequence originates from a male donor with prostate cancer. This chain uses TRBV28 with TRBJ2-1; no reliable D call. The CDR3 sequence is CASSFVGEQFF. CDR3 nucleotide sequence: TGTGCCAGCAGTTTTGTCGGTGAGCAGTTCTTC.